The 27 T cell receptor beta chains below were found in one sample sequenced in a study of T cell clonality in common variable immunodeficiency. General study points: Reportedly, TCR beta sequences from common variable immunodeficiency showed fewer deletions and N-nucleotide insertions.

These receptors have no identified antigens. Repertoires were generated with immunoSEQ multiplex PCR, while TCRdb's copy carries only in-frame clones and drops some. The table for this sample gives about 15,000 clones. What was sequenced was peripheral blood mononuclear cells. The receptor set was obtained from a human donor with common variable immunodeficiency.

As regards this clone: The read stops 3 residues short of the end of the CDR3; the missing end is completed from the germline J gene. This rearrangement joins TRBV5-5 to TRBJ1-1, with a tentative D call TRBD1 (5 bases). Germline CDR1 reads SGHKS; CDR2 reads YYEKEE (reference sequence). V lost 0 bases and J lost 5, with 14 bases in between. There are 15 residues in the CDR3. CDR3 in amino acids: CASSLEMAGYTEAFF. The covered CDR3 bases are TGTGCCAGCAGCTTGGAAATGGCAGGGTATACTGAA.

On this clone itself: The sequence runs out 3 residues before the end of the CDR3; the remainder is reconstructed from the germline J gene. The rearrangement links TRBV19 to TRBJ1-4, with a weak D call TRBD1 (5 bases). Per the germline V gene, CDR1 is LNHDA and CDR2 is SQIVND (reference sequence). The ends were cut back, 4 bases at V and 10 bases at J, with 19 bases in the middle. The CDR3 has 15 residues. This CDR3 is CASSTGAVSIGKLFF. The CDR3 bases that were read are TGTGCCAGTAGTACTGGGGCAGTTTCCATCGGAAAA. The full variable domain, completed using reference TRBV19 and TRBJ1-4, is DGGITQSPKYLFRKEGQNVTLSCEQNLNHDAMYWYRQDPGQGLRLIYYSQIVNDFQKGDIAEGYSVSREKKESFPLTVTSAQKNPTAFYLCASSTGAVSIGKLFFGSGTQLSVL.

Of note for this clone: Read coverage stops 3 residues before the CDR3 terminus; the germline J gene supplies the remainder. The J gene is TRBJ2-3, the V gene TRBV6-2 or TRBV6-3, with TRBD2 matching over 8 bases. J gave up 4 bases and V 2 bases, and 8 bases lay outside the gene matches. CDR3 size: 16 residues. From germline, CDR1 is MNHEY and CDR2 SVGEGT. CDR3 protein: CASSYGRAGGPDTQYF. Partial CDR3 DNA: TGTGCCAGCAGTTACGGGCGGGCGGGGGGTCCAGATACG.

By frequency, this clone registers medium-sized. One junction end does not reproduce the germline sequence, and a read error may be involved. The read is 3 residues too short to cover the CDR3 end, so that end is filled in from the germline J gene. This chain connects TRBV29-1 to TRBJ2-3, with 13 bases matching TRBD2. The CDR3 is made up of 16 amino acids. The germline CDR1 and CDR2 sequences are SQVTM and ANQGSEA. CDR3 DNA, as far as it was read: TGCAGCGTGGAAGGGACTAGCGGGGATTCCACAGATACG. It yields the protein CSVEGTSGDSTDT. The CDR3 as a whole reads CSVEGTSGDSTDTQYF.

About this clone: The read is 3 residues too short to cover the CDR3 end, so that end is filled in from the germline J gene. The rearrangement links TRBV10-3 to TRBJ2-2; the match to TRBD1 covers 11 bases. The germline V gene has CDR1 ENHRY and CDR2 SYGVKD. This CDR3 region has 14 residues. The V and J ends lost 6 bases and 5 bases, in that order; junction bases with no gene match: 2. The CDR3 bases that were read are TGTGCCATCAGGGGACAGGGGGAGACCGGGGAG. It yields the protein CAIRGQGETGE. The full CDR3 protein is CAIRGQGETGELFF.

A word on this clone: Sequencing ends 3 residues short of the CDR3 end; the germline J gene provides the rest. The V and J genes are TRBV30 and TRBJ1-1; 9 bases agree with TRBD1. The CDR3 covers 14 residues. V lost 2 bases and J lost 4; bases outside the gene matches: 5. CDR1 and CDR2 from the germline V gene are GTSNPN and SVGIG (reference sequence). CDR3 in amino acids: CAWSYRGRSTEAFF. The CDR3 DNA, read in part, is TGTGCCTGGAGTTACAGGGGGCGGAGCACTGAA. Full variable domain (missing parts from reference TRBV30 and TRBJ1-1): SQTIHQWPATLVQPVGSPLSLECTVEGTSNPNLYWYRQAAGRGLQLLFYSVGIGQISSEVPQNLSASRPQDRQFILSSKKLLLSDSGFYLCAWSYRGRSTEAFFGQGTRLTVV.

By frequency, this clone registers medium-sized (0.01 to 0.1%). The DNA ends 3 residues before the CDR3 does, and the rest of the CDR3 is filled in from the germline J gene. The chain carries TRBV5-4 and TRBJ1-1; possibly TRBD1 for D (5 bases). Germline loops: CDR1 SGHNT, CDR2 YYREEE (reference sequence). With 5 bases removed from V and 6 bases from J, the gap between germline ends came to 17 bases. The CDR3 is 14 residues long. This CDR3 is CASSWAGGDAEAFF. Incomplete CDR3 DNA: TGTGCCAGCAGTTGGGCCGGGGGGGATGCTGAA.

Incomplete CDR3 DNA: TGTGCCAGCTCAACAGGACAGGGAACGGGTCAGCCC. This encodes CASSTGQGTGQP. The whole CDR3 region reads CASSTGQGTGQPQHF. The rearrangement links TRBV18 to TRBJ1-5, with 8 nucleotides matching TRBD1. The read finishes 3 residues shy of the CDR3 end, and the germline J gene is used to complete it. The CDR3 runs to 15 residues. Germline trimming cut 5 bases from V and 6 bases from J; bases unmatched to any gene: 9. CDR1 and CDR2 (germline): KGHSH, LQKENI.

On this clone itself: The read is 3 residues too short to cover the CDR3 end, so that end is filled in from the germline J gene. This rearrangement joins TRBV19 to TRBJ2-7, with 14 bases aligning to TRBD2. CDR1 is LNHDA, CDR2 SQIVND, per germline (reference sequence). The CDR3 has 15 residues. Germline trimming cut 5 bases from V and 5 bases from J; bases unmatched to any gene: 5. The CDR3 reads CASSRGTSGSHEQYF. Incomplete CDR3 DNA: TGTGCCAGTAGTCGGGGGACTAGCGGGAGTCACGAG.

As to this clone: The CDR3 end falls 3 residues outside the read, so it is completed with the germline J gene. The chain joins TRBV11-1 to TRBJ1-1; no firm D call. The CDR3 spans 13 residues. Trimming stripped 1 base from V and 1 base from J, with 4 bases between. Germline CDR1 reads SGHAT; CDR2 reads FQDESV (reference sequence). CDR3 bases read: TGTGCCAGCAGCTTAGTTAAGAACACTGAA. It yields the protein CASSLVKNTE. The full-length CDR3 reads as CASSLVKNTEAFF.

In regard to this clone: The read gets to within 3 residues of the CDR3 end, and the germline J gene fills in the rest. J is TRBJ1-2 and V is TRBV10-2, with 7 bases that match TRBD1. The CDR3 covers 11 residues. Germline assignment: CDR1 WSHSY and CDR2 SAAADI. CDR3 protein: CATQGFVGYTF. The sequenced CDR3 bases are TGCGCCACACAGGGGTTCGTCGGC.

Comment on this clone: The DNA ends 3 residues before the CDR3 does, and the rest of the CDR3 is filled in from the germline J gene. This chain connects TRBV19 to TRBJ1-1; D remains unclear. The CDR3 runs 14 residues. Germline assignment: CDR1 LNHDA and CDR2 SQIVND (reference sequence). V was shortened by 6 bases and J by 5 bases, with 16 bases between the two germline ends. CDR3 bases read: TGTGCCAGTAGCCCCGAGGGTCGTCGGACTGAA. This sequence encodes CASSPEGRRTE. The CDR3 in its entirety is CASSPEGRRTEAFF.

This chain's CDR3 is CASSLYVYGYTF. CDR3 DNA, as far as it was read: TGTGCCAGCAGCTTATATGTCTATGGC. This rearrangement joins TRBV7-9 to TRBJ1-2, with D hard to call. The CDR3 is cut off 3 residues early in the read; its end comes from the germline J gene. The CDR3 runs to 12 residues. Germline V gene lookup returns CDR1 SEHNR and CDR2 FQNEAQ (reference sequence). With 2 bases removed from V and 4 bases from J, the gap between germline ends came to 5 bases.

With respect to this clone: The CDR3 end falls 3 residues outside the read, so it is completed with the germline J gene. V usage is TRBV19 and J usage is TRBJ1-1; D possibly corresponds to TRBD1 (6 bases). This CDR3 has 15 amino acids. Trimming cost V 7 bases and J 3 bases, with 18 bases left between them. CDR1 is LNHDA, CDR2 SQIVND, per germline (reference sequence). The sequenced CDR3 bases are TGTGCCAGTAATTTCCTACAGGGTTACCACACTGAA. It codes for CASNFLQGYHTE. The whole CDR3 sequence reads CASNFLQGYHTEAFF.

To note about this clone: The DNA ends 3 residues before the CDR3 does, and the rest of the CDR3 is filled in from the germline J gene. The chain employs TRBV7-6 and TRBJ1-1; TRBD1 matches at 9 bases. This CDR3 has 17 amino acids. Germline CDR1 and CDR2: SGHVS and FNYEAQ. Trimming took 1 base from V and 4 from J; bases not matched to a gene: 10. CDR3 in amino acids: CASSLDTGGAWGTEAFF. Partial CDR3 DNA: TGTGCCAGCAGCTTAGACACAGGGGGCGCTTGGGGCACTGAA. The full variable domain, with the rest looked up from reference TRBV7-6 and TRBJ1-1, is GAGVSQSPRYKVTKRGQDVALRCDPISGHVSLYWYRQALGQGPEFLTYFNYEAQQDKSGLPNDRFSAERPEGSISTLTIQRTEQRDSAMYRCASSLDTGGAWGTEAFFGQGTRLTVV.

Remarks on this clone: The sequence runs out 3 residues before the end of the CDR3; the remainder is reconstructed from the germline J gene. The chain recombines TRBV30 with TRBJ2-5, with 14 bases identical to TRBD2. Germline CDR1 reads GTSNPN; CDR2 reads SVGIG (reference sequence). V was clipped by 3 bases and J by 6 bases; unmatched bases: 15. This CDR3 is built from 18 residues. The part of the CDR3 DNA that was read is TGTGCCTGGAGCCACCGCCGGGGTGGACTAGCGGGGGGACAGACC. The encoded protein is CAWSHRRGGLAGGQT. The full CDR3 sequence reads CAWSHRRGGLAGGQTQYF.

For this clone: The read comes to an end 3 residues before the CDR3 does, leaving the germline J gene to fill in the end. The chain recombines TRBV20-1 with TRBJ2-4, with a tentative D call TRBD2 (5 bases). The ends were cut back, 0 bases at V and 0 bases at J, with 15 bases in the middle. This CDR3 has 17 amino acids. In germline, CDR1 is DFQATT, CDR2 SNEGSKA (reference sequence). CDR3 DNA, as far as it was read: TGCAGTGCTAGAGATGTCGGGCGGGTGTTAGCCAAAAACATT. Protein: CSARDVGRVLAKNI. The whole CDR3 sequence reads CSARDVGRVLAKNIQYF.

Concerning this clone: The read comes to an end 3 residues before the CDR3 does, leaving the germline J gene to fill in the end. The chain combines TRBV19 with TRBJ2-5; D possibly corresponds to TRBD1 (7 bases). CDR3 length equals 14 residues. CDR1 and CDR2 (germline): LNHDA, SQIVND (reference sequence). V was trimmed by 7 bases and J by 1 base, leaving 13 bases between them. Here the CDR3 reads CASNGGQSQETQYF. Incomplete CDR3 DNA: TGTGCCAGTAACGGGGGACAGAGCCAAGAGACC.

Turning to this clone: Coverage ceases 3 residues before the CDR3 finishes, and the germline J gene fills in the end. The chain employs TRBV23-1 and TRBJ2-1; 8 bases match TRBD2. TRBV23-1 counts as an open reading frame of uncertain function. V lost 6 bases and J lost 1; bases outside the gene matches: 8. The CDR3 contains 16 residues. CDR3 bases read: TGCGCCAGCAGGCTAGCGGGCGGAGGTTCCTACAATGAG. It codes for CASRLAGGGSYNE. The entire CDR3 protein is CASRLAGGGSYNEQFF.

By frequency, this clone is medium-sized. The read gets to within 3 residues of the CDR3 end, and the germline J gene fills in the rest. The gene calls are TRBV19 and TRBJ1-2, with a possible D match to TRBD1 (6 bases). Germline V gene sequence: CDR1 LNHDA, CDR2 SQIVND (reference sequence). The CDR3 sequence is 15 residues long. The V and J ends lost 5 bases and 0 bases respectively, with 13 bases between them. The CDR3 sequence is CASSGAQGANYGYTF. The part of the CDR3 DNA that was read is TGTGCCAGTAGTGGGGCACAGGGTGCTAACTATGGC.

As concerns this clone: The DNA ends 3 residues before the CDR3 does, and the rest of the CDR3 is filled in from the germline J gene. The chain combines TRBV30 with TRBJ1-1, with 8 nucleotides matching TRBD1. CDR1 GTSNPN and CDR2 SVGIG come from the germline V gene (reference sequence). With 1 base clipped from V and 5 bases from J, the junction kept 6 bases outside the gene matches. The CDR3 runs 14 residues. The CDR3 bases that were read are TGTGCCTGGAGTGGGGGACAGGAAGGGACTGAA. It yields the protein CAWSGGQEGTE. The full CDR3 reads CAWSGGQEGTEAFF. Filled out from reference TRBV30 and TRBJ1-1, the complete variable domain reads SQTIHQWPATLVQPVGSPLSLECTVEGTSNPNLYWYRQAAGRGLQLLFYSVGIGQISSEVPQNLSASRPQDRQFILSSKKLLLSDSGFYLCAWSGGQEGTEAFFGQGTRLTVV.

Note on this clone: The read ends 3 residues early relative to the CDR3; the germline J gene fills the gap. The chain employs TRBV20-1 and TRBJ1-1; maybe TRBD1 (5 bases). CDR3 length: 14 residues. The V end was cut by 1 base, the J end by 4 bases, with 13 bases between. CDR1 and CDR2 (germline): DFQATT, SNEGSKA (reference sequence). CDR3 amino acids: CSARVGVKGTEAFF. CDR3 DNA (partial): TGCAGTGCTAGAGTAGGGGTAAAGGGCACTGAA.

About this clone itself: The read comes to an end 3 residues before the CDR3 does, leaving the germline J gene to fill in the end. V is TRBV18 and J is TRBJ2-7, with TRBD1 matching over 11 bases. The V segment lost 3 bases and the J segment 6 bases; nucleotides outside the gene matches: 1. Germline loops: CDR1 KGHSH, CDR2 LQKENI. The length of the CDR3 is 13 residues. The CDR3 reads CASSPGQGGEQYF. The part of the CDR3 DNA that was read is TGTGCCAGCTCACCGGGACAGGGGGGCGAG.

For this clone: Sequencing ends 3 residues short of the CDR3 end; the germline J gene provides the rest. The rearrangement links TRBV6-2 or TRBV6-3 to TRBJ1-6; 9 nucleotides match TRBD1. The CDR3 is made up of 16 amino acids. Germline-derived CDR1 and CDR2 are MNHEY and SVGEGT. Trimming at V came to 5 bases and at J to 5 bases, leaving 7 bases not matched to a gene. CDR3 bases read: TGTGCCAGCAGTACTACGGGGACAGGGCATAATTCACCC. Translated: CASSTTGTGHNSP. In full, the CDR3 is CASSTTGTGHNSPLHF.

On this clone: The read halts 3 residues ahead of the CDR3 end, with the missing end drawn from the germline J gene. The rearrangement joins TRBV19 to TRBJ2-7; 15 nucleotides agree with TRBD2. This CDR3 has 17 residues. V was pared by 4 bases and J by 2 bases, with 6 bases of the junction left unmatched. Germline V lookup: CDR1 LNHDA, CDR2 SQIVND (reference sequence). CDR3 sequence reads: CASSTGTSGGLTYEQYF. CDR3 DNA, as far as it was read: TGTGCCAGTAGTACCGGGACTAGCGGGGGGTTGACCTACGAG. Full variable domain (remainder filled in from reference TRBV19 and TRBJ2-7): DGGITQSPKYLFRKEGQNVTLSCEQNLNHDAMYWYRQDPGQGLRLIYYSQIVNDFQKGDIAEGYSVSREKKESFPLTVTSAQKNPTAFYLCASSTGTSGGLTYEQYFGPGTRLTVT.

CDR3 DNA, as far as it was read: TGTGCCTCCGGACAGGACTACGAG. Protein product: CASGQDYE. The whole CDR3 reads CASGQDYEQYF. The chain carries TRBV10-3 and TRBJ2-7, with 7 bases fitting TRBD1. Sequencing ends 3 residues short of the CDR3 end; the germline J gene provides the rest. V was pared by 11 bases and J by 3 bases, with 4 bases of the junction left unmatched. Germline CDR1 ENHRY, CDR2 SYGVKD. This CDR3 has 11 amino acids.

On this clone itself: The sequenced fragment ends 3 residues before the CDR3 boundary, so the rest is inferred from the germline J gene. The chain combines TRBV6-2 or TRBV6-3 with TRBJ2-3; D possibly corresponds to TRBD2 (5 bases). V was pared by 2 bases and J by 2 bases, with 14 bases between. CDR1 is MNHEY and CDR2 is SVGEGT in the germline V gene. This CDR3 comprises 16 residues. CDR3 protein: CASSYRLTRITDTQYF. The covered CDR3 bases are TGTGCCAGCAGTTACCGTCTCACTAGAATCACAGATACG.